Below are 32 T cell receptor beta chains sequenced from a single sample in a study of blood T cell repertoires in COVID-19. Repertoires were generated with immunoSEQ multiplex PCR, while TCRdb's copy carries only in-frame clones and drops some. The data contain 95,000 to 130,000 clones, around 80% of them singletons. Input material: peripheral blood. All receptors derive from a man aged 65 to 79 with active or convalescent COVID-19.

The J gene is TRBJ2-5, the V gene TRBV21-1; the D call in the table, TRBD1, was not verified against the DNA. TRBV21-1 is a pseudogene segment. The CDR3 is 15 amino acids. Written as DNA, the CDR3 is TGTGCCAGCAGCAAACCGGACAGGGCTGGTGAGACCCAGTACTTC. Its translation is CASSKPDRAGETQYF.

The chain has TRBV6-5 and TRBJ2-7; the D gene is possibly TRBD2 (6 bases). Per germline, CDR1 MNHEY and CDR2 SVGAGI. The length of the CDR3 is 13 residues. V lost 6 bases to trimming and J lost 7 bases, with 16 bases between them. The CDR3 reads CASSFGRNWEQYF. CDR3 nucleotides: TGTGCCAGCAGCTTCGGGAGAAACTGGGAGCAGTACTTC.

With regard to this clone: Other DNA variants within this sample encode the same CDR3. The chain carries TRBV5-1 and TRBJ1-2; D is perhaps TRBD1 (5 bases). Per the germline V gene, CDR1 is SGHRS and CDR2 is YFSETQ. The CDR3 has 12 residues. V was trimmed by 1 base and J by 6 bases, leaving 7 bases between them. The chain's CDR3 is CASSLQGDGYTF. The CDR3 bases are TGCGCCAGCAGCTTGCAGGGTGATGGCTACACCTTC.

The V call is TRBV6-2 or TRBV6-3, the J call TRBJ2-4; perhaps TRBD1 as D (5 bases). In germline, CDR1 is MNHEY, CDR2 SVGEGT. The CDR3 length is 14 residues. V lost 0 bases and J lost 9, with 12 bases in between. CDR3 DNA: TGTGCCAGCAGTTACTCGAGGCAGGGTGTCATTCAGTACTTC. It is translated as CASSYSRQGVIQYF.

This chain links TRBV24-1 with TRBJ2-5, with a possible D match to TRBD2 (6 bases). The V gene's germline CDR1 is KGHDR and CDR2 SFDVKD. The CDR3 is 13 residues long. Trimming removed 5 bases at V and 3 bases at J, with 9 bases between. The CDR3 DNA reads TGTGCCACCAGTGCCGGGGGAAAAGAGACCCAGTACTTC. It codes for CATSAGGKETQYF.

The V gene is TRBV9, the J gene TRBJ1-3; 7 bases fit TRBD1. V shed 6 bases, J shed 4 bases, and the junction held 10 bases outside the gene matches. This CDR3 contains 15 residues. Germline V CDR1 and CDR2: SGDLS, YYNGEE. The CDR3 DNA reads TGTGCCAGCACCGTTGATCCGGGACAGGGAAACACCATATATTTT. It is translated as CASTVDPGQGNTIYF.

The genes are TRBV11-3 and TRBJ2-5; 9 bases are shared with TRBD1. The germline V gene has CDR1 SGHNT and CDR2 YENEEA. CDR3 length equals 15 residues. The ends lost 0 bases at V and 2 bases at J; junction bases unmatched: 1. The DNA for the CDR3 is TGTGCCAGCAGCTTAGAAGGACAGGGGCAAGAGACCCAGTACTTC. It specifies CASSLEGQGQETQYF. Based on the CDR3 plus reference TRBV11-3 and TRBJ2-5, the full variable domain is EAGVVQSPRYKIIEKKQPVAFWCNPISGHNTLYWYLQNLGQGPELLIRYENEEAVDDSQLPKDRFSAERLKGVDSTLKIQPAELGDSAVYLCASSLEGQGQETQYFGPGTRLLVL.

The chain joins TRBV5-6 to TRBJ2-7, with 9 bases fitting TRBD1. V shed 5 bases and J 5 bases; nucleotides not matched to a gene: 5. Germline V gives CDR1 SGHDT, CDR2 YYEEEE. The CDR3 is 13 residues long. DNA of the CDR3: TGTGCCAGCAGTGTCACAGGGGGCAACGAGCAGTACTTC. This codes for CASSVTGGNEQYF. The variable domain in full, with the rest retrieved from reference TRBV5-6 and TRBJ2-7, is DAGVTQSPTHLIKTRGQQVTLRCSPKSGHDTVSWYQQALGQGPQFIFQYYEEEERQRGNFPDRFSGHQFPNYSSELNVNALLLGDSALYLCASSVTGGNEQYFGPGTRLTVT.

This sequence joins TRBV28 and TRBJ1-1, with TRBD1 as a possible D gene (5 bases). V was pared by 8 bases and J by 5 bases, with 18 bases between. Germline assignment: CDR1 MDHEN and CDR2 SYDVKM. This CDR3 has 14 amino acids. The CDR3 DNA sequence: TGTGCCAGCGAACAACAGGCTTATGGGACTGAAGCTTTCTTT. Protein: CASEQQAYGTEAFF.

This chain joins TRBV5-5 and TRBJ1-1; D remains unclear. The germline gives CDR1 SGHKS, CDR2 YYEKEE (reference sequence). CDR3 length: 15 residues. V shed 0 bases and J shed 1 base, with 10 bases lying between them. CDR3 coding DNA: TGTGCCAGCAGCTTGGGTTGGGCCGGGAACACTGAAGCTTTCTTT. It specifies CASSLGWAGNTEAFF.

V is TRBV4-1 and J is TRBJ2-3, with TRBD1 matching over 10 bases. This CDR3 comprises 17 residues. The germline CDR1 and CDR2 sequences are MGHRA and YSYEKL. The ends lost 2 bases at V and 4 bases at J; junction bases unmatched: 9. CDR3 sequence reads: CASSQILGTGASDTQYF. In nucleotides, the CDR3 is TGCGCCAGCAGCCAAATCTTGGGGACAGGGGCATCAGATACGCAGTATTTT.

The rearrangement links TRBV27 to TRBJ1-2; a possible D gene is TRBD1 (6 bases). The CDR3 contains 13 residues. The V end lost 3 bases, the J end lost 8 bases, and 13 bases lay between the germline ends. Germline lookup yields CDR1 MNHEY and CDR2 SMNVEV (reference sequence). CDR3 in DNA: TGTGCCAGCAGTTTCTGGGCAGGGGAGGGCTACACCTTC. Amino acids: CASSFWAGEGYTF.

This clone has a single count. The chain employs TRBV10-3 and TRBJ2-2, with TRBD2 identical over 10 bases. The V and J ends lost 7 bases and 7 bases, in that order; junction bases with no gene match: 6. The CDR3 length is 14 residues. Germline lookup yields CDR1 ENHRY and CDR2 SYGVKD. The CDR3 loop reads CAIKEREGVGELFF. CDR3 DNA sequence: TGTGCCATCAAGGAGCGGGAGGGAGTCGGGGAGCTGTTTTTT.

This chain joins TRBV5-1 and TRBJ1-6; 7 bases match TRBD1. This CDR3 region has 14 residues. Germline loops: CDR1 SGHRS, CDR2 YFSETQ. The V gene end was trimmed by 3 bases and the J gene end by 7 bases; junction bases not matched to a gene: 4. This chain's CDR3 is CASSWTGLNSPLHF. The CDR3 region has the DNA TGCGCCAGCAGCTGGACAGGACTCAATTCACCCCTCCACTTT.

This rearrangement joins TRBV7-3 to TRBJ2-1; 7 nucleotides agree with TRBD2. The CDR3 covers 16 residues. The V segment lost 2 bases and the J segment 1 base; nucleotides outside the gene matches: 5. Germline assignment: CDR1 SGHTA and CDR2 FQGTGA. CDR3 loop: CASSLLGAGSYNEQFF. The CDR3 DNA is TGTGCCAGCAGCTTACTTGGAGCGGGATCCTACAATGAGCAGTTCTTC.

This sequence joins TRBV28 and TRBJ2-7; D is possibly TRBD2 (7 bases). Deletions cut 7 bases from V and 3 bases from J, with 16 bases between. Germline-derived CDR1 and CDR2 are MDHEN and SYDVKM. This CDR3 is 14 amino acids long. Written as DNA, the CDR3 is TGTGCCAGCACCCAAGGGGGGGCTCTCTACGAGCAGTACTTC. This codes for CASTQGGALYEQYF.

The rearrangement joins TRBV28 to TRBJ1-5; unclear D gene. In germline, CDR1 is MDHEN, CDR2 SYDVKM. The CDR3 contains 14 residues. Trimming stripped 8 bases from V and 1 base from J, with 12 bases between. CDR3 sequence reads: CASDDSGSNQPQHF. The CDR3 DNA follows: TGTGCCAGCGACGACTCGGGGAGCAATCAGCCCCAGCATTTT.

The chain couples TRBV11-2 to TRBJ2-7; 7 nucleotides line up with TRBD1. V gave up 5 bases and J gave up 1 base; unmatched junction bases: 8. The CDR3 runs 15 residues. Looked up from germline, CDR1 is SGHAT and CDR2 is FQNNGV. The CDR3 region is CASSLRQGQSYEQYF. The CDR3 region has the DNA TGTGCCAGCAGCCTCCGACAGGGCCAATCCTACGAGCAGTACTTC. Variable domain in full (rest from reference TRBV11-2 and TRBJ2-7): EAGVAQSPRYKIIEKRQSVAFWCNPISGHATLYWYQQILGQGPKLLIQFQNNGVVDDSQLPKDRFSAERLKGVDSTLKIQPAKLEDSAVYLCASSLRQGQSYEQYFGPGTRLTVT.

The V call is TRBV7-9, the J call TRBJ1-4; D unresolved. CDR1 and CDR2 (germline): SEHNR, FQNEAQ (reference sequence). CDR3 length equals 14 residues. V was trimmed by 4 bases and J by 8 bases, leaving 14 bases between them. CDR3 in DNA: TGTGCCAGCAGCTCAATAATTGAGGAGGAAAAACTGTTTTTT. It encodes CASSSIIEEEKLFF.

The V call is TRBV2, the J call TRBJ1-2; 8 bases match TRBD1. Per germline, CDR1 SNHLY and CDR2 FYNNEI. The CDR3 loop spans 13 amino acids. J lost 6 bases, V lost 7 bases, and 7 bases had no gene match. The CDR3 DNA reads TGTGCCAGCATGAGGGGACAGGAGGATGGCTACACCTTC. This codes for CASMRGQEDGYTF.

The CDR3 is CASSYERARGGELFF. As DNA, the CDR3 is TGTGCCAGCAGTTACGAGAGGGCTCGTGGCGGGGAGCTGTTTTTT. The genes are TRBV6-6 and TRBJ2-2; D perhaps matches TRBD2 (5 bases). CDR1 and CDR2 (germline): MNHNY, SVGAGI (reference sequence). CDR3 length equals 15 residues. Trimming cost V 2 bases and J 7 bases, with 14 bases left between them.

The genes are TRBV5-6 and TRBJ1-2; weak D call: TRBD1 (6 bases). The CDR3 is made up of 14 amino acids. Trimming stripped 5 bases from V and 6 bases from J, with 17 bases between. The V gene's germline CDR1 is SGHDT and CDR2 YYEEEE. The DNA for the CDR3 is TGTGCCAGCAGTTACGTCAGGGGAAGCGATGGCTACACCTTC. Translation gives CASSYVRGSDGYTF.

The chain couples TRBV19 to TRBJ2-7; 12 bases map to TRBD2. CDR1 is LNHDA and CDR2 is SQIVND in the germline V gene (reference sequence). J lost 7 bases, V lost 5 bases, and 12 bases had no gene match. There are 16 residues in the CDR3. CDR3 amino acids: CASSGASGRGFGEQYF. CDR3 DNA: TGTGCCAGTAGTGGAGCTAGCGGGAGGGGTTTCGGGGAGCAGTACTTC.

This sequence joins TRBV5-6 and TRBJ2-7, with 9 positions matching TRBD1. The V gene end was trimmed by 1 base and the J gene end by 4 bases; junction bases not matched to a gene: 6. CDR3 length: 15 residues. CDR1 is SGHDT, CDR2 YYEEEE, per germline. CDR3 loop: CASSLYRDRAYEQYF. The CDR3 DNA sequence: TGTGCCAGCAGCTTGTACCGGGACAGGGCATACGAGCAGTACTTC.

The chain joins TRBV24-1 to TRBJ2-3; the match to TRBD1 covers 10 bases. The CDR3 contains 18 residues. V dropped 5 bases and J dropped 1; count of bases not matched to a gene: 11. CDR1 KGHDR and CDR2 SFDVKD come from the germline V gene. The CDR3 DNA is TGTGCCACCAGTGGCCCGGGACAGGGGAATTTACGCACAGATACGCAGTATTTT. It is translated as CATSGPGQGNLRTDTQYF.

The chain recombines TRBV11-3 with TRBJ2-7; 7 bases map to TRBD1. Per the germline V gene, CDR1 is SGHNT and CDR2 is YENEEA. The CDR3 has 15 amino acids. The J segment lost 3 bases and the V segment lost 3 bases, leaving 8 bases of the junction unmatched. CDR3 sequence: CASSLTGQTRYEQYF. The CDR3 DNA reads as TGTGCCAGCAGCTTGACGGGACAGACTCGCTACGAGCAGTACTTC.

The chain has TRBV27 and TRBJ1-2, with TRBD1 identical over 7 bases. This CDR3 is 14 amino acids long. Germline CDR1 is MNHEY and CDR2 is SMNVEV (reference sequence). The junction had 5 bases not matched to a gene; V was cut back by 6 bases and J by 1 base. As DNA, the CDR3 is TGTGCCAGCAGGTCCGGACAGGTTAACTATGGCTACACCTTC. Residues: CASRSGQVNYGYTF.

This chain's CDR3 is CASSQDRNTQYF. The CDR3 DNA follows: TGTGCCAGCAGCCAAGATAGAAATACGCAGTATTTT. The chain has TRBV3-1 (or the pseudogene TRBV3-2) and TRBJ2-3; D is uncertain. The CDR3 sequence is 12 residues long. Germline V lookup: CDR1 LGHDT, CDR2 YNNKEL (reference sequence). V was clipped by 0 bases and J by 7 bases, with 5 bases between them.

The chain links TRBV7-2 to TRBJ1-1; the D is unclear. Germline lookup yields CDR1 SGHTA and CDR2 FQGNSA. The CDR3 spans 13 residues. With 1 base removed from V and 4 bases from J, the gap between germline ends came to 7 bases. The CDR3 reads CASSLDGGTEAFF. For the CDR3, the DNA is TGTGCCAGCAGCTTAGACGGAGGCACTGAAGCTTTCTTT.

J is TRBJ2-3 and V is TRBV6-2 or TRBV6-3; D might be TRBD2 (5 bases). CDR3 length: 16 amino acids. Germline assignment: CDR1 MNHEY and CDR2 SVGEGT. V lost 2 bases and J 4 bases, leaving 16 bases between the germline ends. The CDR3 loop reads CASSYAEGFGADTQYF. DNA of the CDR3: TGTGCCAGCAGTTACGCAGAGGGCTTTGGGGCAGATACGCAGTATTTT.

The V and J genes are TRBV2 and TRBJ1-5, with 8 bases lining up with TRBD1. CDR3 length: 14 residues. With V trimmed by 6 bases and J by 6 bases, 7 bases remained unmatched. CDR1 SNHLY and CDR2 FYNNEI come from the germline V gene. The CDR3 region is CASRELDRVQPQHF. Written as DNA, the CDR3 is TGTGCCAGCAGAGAGCTGGACAGGGTTCAGCCCCAGCATTTT.

This clone occurred a few times. V and J are TRBV4-1 and TRBJ1-2, with 8 nucleotides matching TRBD1. After removal of 4 bases from V and 6 bases from J, the junction contained 22 bases not matched to a gene. Germline values: CDR1 MGHRA, CDR2 YSYEKL. The CDR3 sequence is 19 residues long. CDR3 nucleotide sequence: TGCGCCAGCAGCCTAACGAGCGGTGGTCGGACAGGGACCTTAAATGGCTACACCTTC. Translation gives CASSLTSGGRTGTLNGYTF.